This T cell receptor (beta chain) was captured by sequencing in a study of regulatory T cells in long-lasting Graves disease. Study observations and caveats: A limited number of samples was an acknowledged limitation. Newly diagnosed Graves' patients exceeded persistent ones in TCR diversity.

Remarks on this clonotype: Its antigen is undetermined.

HTBI primers from iRepertoire and Arm-PCR of CDR3 regions yielded the TCR beta libraries. TCRdb independently ran MiXCR on the multiplex PCR reads; one entry per CDR3 protein. The data show more than 300,000 distinct CDR3 sequences, about a sixth seen once. The V gene's germline CDR1 is SGHRS and CDR2 YFSETQ. Trimming cost V 0 bases and J 8 bases; bases outside gene matches: 11. CDR3 length: 17 amino acids. The time point was: newly diagnosed GD, antithyroid drugs for less than 3 months. From RNA extracted from PBMCs, the TCR library was made. The input for sequencing was peripheral blood mononuclear cells (PBMCs), taken at new diagnosis, from a patient treated with antithyroid drugs. The rearrangement uses TRBV5-1 and TRBJ2-1; 10 positions match TRBD2. The TCR was taken from a female donor with Graves disease. CDR3 sequence (DNA): TGCGCCAGCAGCTTGGATAGGCTAGCGGGAGTCGGCTATGAGCAGTTCTTC. Translating gives CASSLDRLAGVGYEQFF.